Shown below are 25 T cell receptor beta chains from a single sample sequenced in a study of tumor and adjacent non-tumor tissue in lung cancer. The template was RNA from unsorted bulk tissue. Three rounds of nested PCR, following a modified ARM-PCR protocol, produced the TCRbeta library. TCRdb re-derived calls from the multiplex PCR reads in MiXCR, one entry per CDR3 protein. The table has 55,000 to 75,000 distinct CDR3 sequences, roughly 56% seen once. Sequences were obtained from lung tumor tissue. The source of these receptors is a man in his forties or fifties with non-small cell lung cancer.

The V call is TRBV12-3 or TRBV12-4, the J call TRBJ2-4; 7 nucleotides agree with TRBD1. With V trimmed by 9 bases and J by 7 bases, 9 bases remained unmatched. This CDR3 spans 13 amino acids. CDR3 DNA sequence: TGTGCCAGTAGTCCGACAGGGCGCAACATTCAGTACTTC. Translation gives CASSPTGRNIQYF.

Notes on this clonotype: No conserved phenylalanine or tryptophan ends this CDR3, so it is likely a read error. This rearrangement joins TRBV5-5 to TRBJ2-7; D possibly matches TRBD1 or TRBD2 (6 bases each). The CDR3 consists of 20 residues. Germline V gene data show CDR1 as SGHKS and CDR2 as YYEKEE (reference sequence). CDR3 coding DNA: TGTACCAGCAGCCCCCTCTGGAGGGGCAGGGGCCGAGGAGAGGACTACGAGCAGTACTAC. Residues: CTSSPLWRGRGRGEDYEQYY.

To note about this clonotype: The junction shows a germline mismatch at one end, possibly a read error. The J gene is TRBJ2-7, the V gene TRBV11-1; the D gene could be TRBD1 or TRBD2 (6 bases each). This CDR3 contains 14 residues. Germline V CDR1 and CDR2: SGHAT, FQDESV (reference sequence). Here the CDR3 reads CAGNLEGQSCEQYF. Written as DNA, the CDR3 is TGTGCCGGCAACTTGGAGGGACAATCCTGCGAGCAGTACTTC.

This sequence joins TRBV11-2 and TRBJ2-3, with D unresolved. The CDR3 covers 17 residues. Trimming removed 3 bases at V and 6 bases at J, with 22 bases between. CDR1 SGHAT and CDR2 FQNNGV come from the germline V gene. CDR3 amino acids: CASSFGPMARIRDTQYF. CDR3 sequence (DNA): TGTGCCAGCAGCTTTGGCCCGATGGCGAGGATACGCGATACGCAGTATTTT.

On this clonotype itself: One end of the junction does not line up with germline, which may come from a read error. The chain couples TRBV11-3 to TRBJ2-1, with TRBD2 matching 8 bases. Germline V gene data show CDR1 as SGHNT and CDR2 as YENEEA. The CDR3 extends over 15 amino acids. The CDR3 coding sequence is TGTGCCAGCAGCCTAGCGGGCCAGGCTACCAATGAGCGGTTCTTC. It yields the protein CASSLAGQATNERFF.

This clonotype has at least ten counts. This rearrangement joins TRBV6-1 to TRBJ2-5; TRBD2 agrees at 14 bases. The V gene's germline CDR1 is MNHNS and CDR2 SASEGT. The CDR3 has 15 residues. Trimming at V came to 6 bases and at J to 2 bases, leaving 2 bases not matched to a gene. This CDR3 is CASSRTSGRQETQYF. CDR3 coding DNA: TGTGCCAGCAGCCGGACTAGCGGGAGGCAAGAGACCCAGTACTTC.

The chain links TRBV20-1 to TRBJ2-5; TRBD2 matches 7 bases. Looked up from germline, CDR1 is DFQATT and CDR2 is SNEGSKA (reference sequence). This CDR3 region has 15 residues. V shed 6 bases and J 3 bases; nucleotides not matched to a gene: 13. The CDR3 nucleotides read TGCAGTGCCCAAACTAGCGTGGGGAAAGAAGAGACCCAGTACTTC. Translation gives CSAQTSVGKEETQYF.

With respect to this clonotype: Compared with germline, one end of the junction differs, possibly owing to a read error. The chain recombines TRBV14 with TRBJ2-7; perhaps D is TRBD1 or TRBD2 (6 bases each). The germline V gene encodes CDR1 SGHDN and CDR2 FVKESK. The CDR3 is made up of 18 amino acids. The DNA for the CDR3 is TGTGACAGCAGCCAAGGGGGTTTAAGCAGGACTACCTCCTACGAGCAGTACTTC. This gives the protein CDSSQGGLSRTTSYEQYF.

In its sample, this clonotype was seen a few times. The CDR3 DNA reads as TGCGCCAGCAGCGGTACTGTGCGGGGGGACAGCACAGATACGCAGTATTTT. Amino acids: CASSGTVRGDSTDTQYF. The chain combines TRBV5-1 with TRBJ2-3, with 8 bases lining up with TRBD2. The CDR3 loop spans 17 amino acids. Germline assignment: CDR1 SGHRS and CDR2 YFSETQ. V trimming: 4 bases; J trimming: 0 bases; junction bases outside the gene matches: 10.

As regards this clonotype: This could be a read error, since a much larger clone is one nucleotide away. This chain joins TRBV25-1 and TRBJ2-3; TRBD2 might be the D (5 bases). This CDR3 spans 16 amino acids. CDR1 and CDR2 (germline): MGHDK, SYGVNS. The chain's CDR3 is CASSESRRTDTDTRYF. CDR3 nucleotide sequence: TGTGCCAGCAGTGAATCGCGACGGACTGACACAGATACGCGGTATTTT.

This clonotype showed up many times. This CDR3 reads CSASGRTSNQPQHF. The CDR3 bases are TGCAGTGCTTCTGGCCGCACGAGCAATCAGCCCCAGCATTTT. The chain combines TRBV20-1 with TRBJ1-5; D gene uncertain. The germline gives CDR1 DFQATT, CDR2 SNEGSKA (reference sequence). The CDR3 has 14 residues. Trimming stripped 5 bases from V and 1 base from J, with 12 bases between.

Comments on this clonotype: A read error is possible here, since a much larger clone lies one base away. The chain couples TRBV6-6 to TRBJ1-6; D perhaps matches TRBD1 (5 bases). CDR3 size: 15 residues. Germline V gives CDR1 MNHNY, CDR2 SVGAGI (reference sequence). The CDR3 spells CDSSRGNTYNSPLHF. The CDR3 DNA follows: TGTGACAGCAGTCGGGGGAACACCTATAATTCACCCCTCCACTTT.

This clonotype was detected many times. The J gene is TRBJ2-2, the V gene TRBV6-5, with D perhaps matching TRBD2 (5 bases). V was cut by 6 bases and J by 4 bases, with 12 bases left in between. This CDR3 comprises 14 residues. Germline V gene sequence: CDR1 MNHEY, CDR2 SVGAGI. The CDR3, as DNA: TGTGCCAGCAGGGTGGGGAGATTCACCGGGGAGCTGTTTTTT. Amino acid sequence: CASRVGRFTGELFF.

The CDR3 DNA follows: TGTGCCAGCAGCTTAGGTCCGGACGGGAGGGGGAACGCCGAAGCTTTCTTT. It translates to CASSLGPDGRGNAEAFF. The genes are TRBV11-2 and TRBJ1-1, with D possibly matching TRBD1 (6 bases). CDR1 and CDR2 (germline): SGHAT, FQNNGV. Trimming stripped 1 base from V and 8 bases from J, with 23 bases between. This CDR3 has 17 amino acids.

The chain links TRBV15 to TRBJ2-3; TRBD2 matches 8 bases. Germline V lookup: CDR1 LNHNV, CDR2 YYDKDF (reference sequence). V gave up 3 bases and J gave up 3 bases; unmatched junction bases: 8. The CDR3 totals 16 residues. CDR3 residues: CATSSPGGVTTDTQYF. The DNA of the CDR3 is TGTGCCACCAGCAGCCCCGGGGGGGTTACGACAGATACGCAGTATTTT.

This clonotype has more than one count but fewer than ten. The chain carries TRBV7-2 and TRBJ2-7; 11 nucleotides line up with TRBD2. The germline V gene has CDR1 SGHTA and CDR2 FQGNSA. Unmatched junction bases numbered 5, after V lost 2 bases and J lost 5 bases. This CDR3 contains 15 residues. The CDR3 DNA sequence: TGTGCCAGCAGCTTAACTAGCGGGAGATCCCACGAGCAGTACTTC. This codes for CASSLTSGRSHEQYF. Supplemented by reference TRBV7-2 and TRBJ2-7, the full variable domain reads GAGVSQSPSNKVTEKGKDVELRCDPISGHTALYWYRQSLGQGLEFLIYFQGNSAPDKSGLPSDRFSAERTGGSVSTLTIQRTQQEDSAVYLCASSLTSGRSHEQYFGPGTRLTVT.

A remark on this clonotype: A much bigger clone sits one base away, suggesting this may be a read error. The J gene is TRBJ1-2, the V gene TRBV10-3; 8 nucleotides align to TRBD1. This CDR3 is 14 amino acids long. Germline V gene sequence: CDR1 ENHRY, CDR2 SYGVKD. The CDR3 nucleotides are TGTGCCATCAGCAAGGACAGGGTGAACTATGGCTACATCTTC. Amino acids: CAISKDRVNYGYIF.

About this clonotype itself: This may be a read error, as it is one base from a much larger clone. The chain has TRBV6-2 or TRBV6-3 and TRBJ2-2; D unresolved. Trimming cost V 11 bases and J 6 bases, with 10 bases left between them. Germline V gives CDR1 MNHEY, CDR2 SVGEGT. The CDR3 covers 11 residues. CDR3 residues: CAGKRAGELFF. CDR3 coding DNA: TGTGCCGGCAAGCGCGCCGGGGAGCTGTTTTTT.

This clonotype was observed at least ten times. This rearrangement joins TRBV11-3 to TRBJ2-1; the match to TRBD2 covers 15 bases. V was clipped by 0 bases and J by 6 bases; unmatched bases: 6. The CDR3 length is 18 residues. Germline CDR1 and CDR2: SGHNT and YENEEA. CDR3: CASSLEGLAGGRPNEQFF. DNA for the CDR3: TGTGCCAGCAGCTTAGAGGGACTAGCGGGAGGCCGTCCCAATGAGCAGTTCTTC.

The chain carries TRBV11-2 and TRBJ2-3; D call uncertain. V lost 8 bases, J lost 5 bases, and 11 bases lay in between. CDR1 is SGHAT, CDR2 FQNNGV, per germline. The CDR3 runs 12 residues. CDR3 sequence (DNA): TGTGCCAGCTGCCGGAATCGAGATACGCAGTATTTT. It encodes CASCRNRDTQYF.

To note about this clonotype: The CDR3 does not end in the conserved phenylalanine or tryptophan, so this is likely a read error. V usage is TRBV6-1 and J usage is TRBJ2-7; D not certain. Germline V gene lookup returns CDR1 MNHNS and CDR2 SASEGT. CDR3 length: 15 residues. V lost 0 bases and J lost 4, with 13 bases in between. CDR3 DNA sequence: TGTGCCAGCAGTGAAGCTGTGAGTCTCTCATACGAGCAGTACTTA. This translates into CASSEAVSLSYEQYL.

A note on this clonotype: Sequence at one end of the junction differs from germline and may be a read error. The chain employs TRBV11-2 and TRBJ2-5; D is unresolved. Germline V lookup: CDR1 SGHAT, CDR2 FQNNGV. The CDR3 spans 13 residues. The CDR3 protein is CVSSLWNQETQYF. CDR3 nucleotides: TGTGTCAGCAGCCTCTGGAATCAAGAGACCCAGTACTTC.

This clonotype was picked up one time. Since the CDR3 does not end with the conserved phenylalanine or tryptophan, this likely comes from a read error. The chain couples TRBV6-5 to TRBJ2-5; perhaps TRBD1 as D (5 bases). The CDR3 is 14 residues long. Germline CDR1 reads MNHEY; CDR2 reads SVGAGI. With 5 bases removed from V and 4 bases from J, the gap between germline ends came to 14 bases. CDR3 nucleotide sequence: TGTGCCAGCAGTCAACAGGATTTTGGAGAGACCCAGTACATC. This translates into CASSQQDFGETQYI.

The rearrangement uses TRBV11-2 and TRBJ2-7; 8 bases are a match to TRBD2. CDR1 and CDR2 (germline): SGHAT, FQNNGV. The CDR3 runs 14 residues. V lost 1 base, J lost 3 bases, and 2 bases stayed unmatched. This CDR3 is CASSLGTSGYEQYF. CDR3 DNA sequence: TGTGCCAGCAGCTTAGGAACTAGCGGCTACGAGCAGTACTTC.

This clonotype was seen at least ten times. The rearrangement links TRBV11-2 to TRBJ2-5; D is uncertain. Trimming took 1 base from V and 5 from J, leaving 17 bases between them. The V gene's germline CDR1 is SGHAT and CDR2 FQNNGV. The length of the CDR3 is 16 residues. The CDR3 DNA reads as TGTGCCAGCAGCTTAGGGGTGGCGGCAGGACGGGAGACCCAGTACTTC. Translated: CASSLGVAAGRETQYF.